This TCR beta chain was captured by sequencing in a study of identical twins. Whole-study results and caveats: Out-of-frame TCR alpha sharing observed in monozygotic twins exceeded model estimates. Twins showed weaker excess sharing in their beta out-of-frame sequences.

Concerning this clonotype: Its antigen is still unknown.

The CDR3 is made up of 16 amino acids. Germline CDR1 and CDR2: MGHRA and YSYEKL. V lost 4 bases to trimming and J lost 1 base, with 11 bases between them. TCRdb itself ran the 5' RACE reads through MiXCR, one entry per CDR3 protein. This table has hundreds of thousands of distinct CDR3 sequences, roughly an eighth appearing once. The same sample was also studied in work on yellow fever vaccine responses in identical twins.

The sequence derives from a woman between 18 and 30 years old in good health. Sequencing used PBMCs. The rearrangement links TRBV4-1 to TRBJ2-6; D is unresolved. In DNA form, the CDR3 reads TGCGCCAGCAGCCCTGGGGTTTTTTCTGGGGCCAACGTCCTGACTTTC. Translated: CASSPGVFSGANVLTF.